These 2 T cell receptor beta chains were sequenced from one sample in a study of T cells in tuberculosis. Assay used: immunoSEQ multiplex PCR; TCRdb lists only in-frame clones, some missing. The table has tens of thousands of clones, about 90% seen once; the top ten hold 7%. The time point is: new active TB diagnosis, blood taken before or within 7 days of starting treatment. The sample in question was PBMCs, obtained at tuberculosis diagnosis. These receptors were obtained from an adult with tuberculosis. Some clones in this sample may be carry-over from other donors' samples.

The V gene is TRBV2, the J gene TRBJ2-5, with 9 bases identical to TRBD2. With V trimmed by 2 bases and J by 1 base, 8 bases remained unmatched. Germline CDR1 is SNHLY and CDR2 is FYNNEI. This CDR3 is built from 17 residues. The CDR3 loop reads CASSEWVAGGSQETQYF. As DNA, the CDR3 is TGTGCCAGCAGTGAATGGGTGGCGGGGGGGAGCCAAGAGACCCAGTACTTC.

This chain connects TRBV7-2 to TRBJ2-7, with 10 bases identical to TRBD2. V shed 2 bases and J 2 bases; nucleotides not matched to a gene: 3. The germline V gene has CDR1 SGHTA and CDR2 FQGNSA. The CDR3 runs to 15 residues. The CDR3 loop reads CASSLLAGGPYEQYF. For the CDR3, the DNA is TGTGCCAGCAGCTTATTAGCGGGGGGACCCTACGAGCAGTACTTC.